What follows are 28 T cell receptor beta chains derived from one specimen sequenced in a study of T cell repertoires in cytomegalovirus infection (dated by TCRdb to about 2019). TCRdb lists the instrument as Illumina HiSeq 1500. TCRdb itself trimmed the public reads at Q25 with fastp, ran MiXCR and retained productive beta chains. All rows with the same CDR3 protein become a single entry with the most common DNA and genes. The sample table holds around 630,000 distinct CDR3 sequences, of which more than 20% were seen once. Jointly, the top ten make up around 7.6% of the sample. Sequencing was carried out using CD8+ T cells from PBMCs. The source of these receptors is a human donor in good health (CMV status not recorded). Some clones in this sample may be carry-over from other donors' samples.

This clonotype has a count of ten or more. The CDR3, as DNA: TGTGCCAGCAGCTTAGTTCCGGCGGCCACGAACACCGGGGAGCTGTTTTTT. Protein sequence: CASSLVPAATNTGELFF. The genes are TRBV7-6 and TRBJ2-2; D is undetermined. Trimming stripped 1 base from V and 0 bases from J, with 12 bases between. The CDR3 totals 17 residues. Germline CDR1 SGHVS, CDR2 FNYEAQ.

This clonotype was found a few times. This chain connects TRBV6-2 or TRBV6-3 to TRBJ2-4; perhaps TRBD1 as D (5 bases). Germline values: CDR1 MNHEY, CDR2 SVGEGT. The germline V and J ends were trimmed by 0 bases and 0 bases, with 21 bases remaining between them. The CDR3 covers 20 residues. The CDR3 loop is CASSYSSRALTLPAKNIQYF. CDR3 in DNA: TGTGCCAGCAGTTACTCGTCCAGGGCCTTGACGCTACCAGCCAAAAACATTCAGTACTTC.

This CDR3 reads CSARAQGLGIYNEQFF. The CDR3 DNA follows: TGCAGTGCTAGAGCCCAGGGACTAGGGATTTACAATGAGCAGTTCTTC. The chain links TRBV20-1 to TRBJ2-1, with 8 bases lining up with TRBD2. The length of the CDR3 is 16 residues. CDR1 and CDR2 (germline): DFQATT, SNEGSKA (reference sequence). V shed 1 base and J 4 bases; nucleotides not matched to a gene: 9.

CDR3 in DNA: TGTACCAGCAGCTTAGCGGGCGGGGAGGCCGGGGAGCTGTTTTTT. It translates to CTSSLAGGEAGELFF. V gene TRBV7-2 combines with J gene TRBJ2-2; the D gene is possibly TRBD2 (6 bases). V lost 0 bases, J lost 6 bases, and 11 bases lay in between. There are 15 residues in the CDR3. Germline V gene data show CDR1 as SGHTA and CDR2 as FQGNSA.

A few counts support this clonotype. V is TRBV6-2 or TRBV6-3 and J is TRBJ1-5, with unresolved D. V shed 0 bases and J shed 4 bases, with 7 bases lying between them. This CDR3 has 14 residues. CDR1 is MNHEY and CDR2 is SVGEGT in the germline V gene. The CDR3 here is CASSYSSVNQPQHF. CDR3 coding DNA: TGTGCCAGCAGTTACTCGTCGGTGAATCAGCCCCAGCATTTT.

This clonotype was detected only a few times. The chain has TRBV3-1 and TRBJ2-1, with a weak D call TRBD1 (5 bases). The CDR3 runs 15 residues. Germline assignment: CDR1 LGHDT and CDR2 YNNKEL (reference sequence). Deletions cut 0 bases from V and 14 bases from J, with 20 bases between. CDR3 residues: CASSQDPQGSVIKFF. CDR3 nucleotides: TGTGCCAGCAGCCAAGACCCCCAGGGTTCAGTAATAAAGTTCTTC.

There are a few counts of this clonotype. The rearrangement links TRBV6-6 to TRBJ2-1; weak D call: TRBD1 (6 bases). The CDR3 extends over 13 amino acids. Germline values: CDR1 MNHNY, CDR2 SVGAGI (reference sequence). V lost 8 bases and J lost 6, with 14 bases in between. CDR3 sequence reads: CASLSGTSNEQFF. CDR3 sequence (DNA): TGTGCCAGCCTTTCCGGGACAAGCAATGAGCAGTTCTTC.

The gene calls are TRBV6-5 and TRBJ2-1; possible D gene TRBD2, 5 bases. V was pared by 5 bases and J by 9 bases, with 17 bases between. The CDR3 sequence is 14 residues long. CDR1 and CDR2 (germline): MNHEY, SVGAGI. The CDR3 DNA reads TGTGCCAGCAGTCAACCGGACTCTCGCGGTGAGCAGTTCTTC. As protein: CASSQPDSRGEQFF.

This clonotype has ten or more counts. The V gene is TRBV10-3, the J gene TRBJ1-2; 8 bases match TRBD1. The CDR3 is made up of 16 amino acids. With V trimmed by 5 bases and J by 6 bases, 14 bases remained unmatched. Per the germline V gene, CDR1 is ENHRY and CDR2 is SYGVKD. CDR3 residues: CAISSSSRQGIDGYTF. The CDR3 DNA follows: TGTGCCATCAGTTCCTCCTCACGACAGGGGATCGATGGCTACACCTTC.

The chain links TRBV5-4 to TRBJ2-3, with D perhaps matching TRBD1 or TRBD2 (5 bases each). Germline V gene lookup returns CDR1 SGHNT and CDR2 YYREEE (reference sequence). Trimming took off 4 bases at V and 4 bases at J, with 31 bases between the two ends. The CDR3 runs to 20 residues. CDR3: CASSGRTRDLRVVASDTQYF. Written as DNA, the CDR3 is TGTGCCAGCAGCGGACGGACCCGGGACCTACGTGTCGTAGCCTCAGATACGCAGTATTTT.

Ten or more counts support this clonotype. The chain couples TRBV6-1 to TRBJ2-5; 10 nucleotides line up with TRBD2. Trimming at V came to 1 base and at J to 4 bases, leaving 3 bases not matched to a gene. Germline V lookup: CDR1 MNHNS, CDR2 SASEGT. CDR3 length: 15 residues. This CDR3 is CASSEEAGGPETQYF. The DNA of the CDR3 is TGTGCCAGCAGTGAAGAAGCGGGGGGGCCAGAGACCCAGTACTTC.

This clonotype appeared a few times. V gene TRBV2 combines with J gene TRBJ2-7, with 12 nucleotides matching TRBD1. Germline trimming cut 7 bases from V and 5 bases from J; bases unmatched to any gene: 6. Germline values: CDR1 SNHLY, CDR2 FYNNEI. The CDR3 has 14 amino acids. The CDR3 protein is CASNTRDRGHEQYV. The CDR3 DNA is TGTGCCAGCAATACAAGGGACAGGGGGCACGAGCAGTACGTC.

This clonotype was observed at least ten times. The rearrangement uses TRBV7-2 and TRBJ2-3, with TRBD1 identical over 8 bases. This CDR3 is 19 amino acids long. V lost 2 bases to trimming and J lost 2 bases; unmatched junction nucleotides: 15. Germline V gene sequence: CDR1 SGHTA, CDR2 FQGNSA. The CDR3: CASSLNYPGTGLPTDTQYF. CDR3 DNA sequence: TGTGCCAGCAGCTTAAATTACCCCGGGACAGGTCTTCCCACAGATACGCAGTATTTT.

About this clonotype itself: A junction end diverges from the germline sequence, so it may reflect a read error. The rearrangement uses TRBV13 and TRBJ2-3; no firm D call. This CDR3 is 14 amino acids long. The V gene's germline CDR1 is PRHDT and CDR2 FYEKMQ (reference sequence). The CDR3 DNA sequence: TGCGCCAACAGCCCCTATGGAGACACAGATACGCAGTATTTT. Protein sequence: CANSPYGDTDTQYF.

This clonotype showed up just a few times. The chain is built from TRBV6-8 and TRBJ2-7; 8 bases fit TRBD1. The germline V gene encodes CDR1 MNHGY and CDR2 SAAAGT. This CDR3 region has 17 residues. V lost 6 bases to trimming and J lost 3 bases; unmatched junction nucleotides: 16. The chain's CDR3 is CASRNRGWGLGDYEQYV. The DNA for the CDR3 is TGTGCCAGCAGAAACAGGGGGTGGGGACTGGGGGACTACGAGCAGTACGTC.

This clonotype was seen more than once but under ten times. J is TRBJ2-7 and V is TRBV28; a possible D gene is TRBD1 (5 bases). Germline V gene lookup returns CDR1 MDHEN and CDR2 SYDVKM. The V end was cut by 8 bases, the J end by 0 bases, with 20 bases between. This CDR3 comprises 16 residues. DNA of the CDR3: TGTGCCAGCTCCCCGGACACAGCTCTGAGCTCCTACGAGCAGTACGTC. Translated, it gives CASSPDTALSSYEQYV.

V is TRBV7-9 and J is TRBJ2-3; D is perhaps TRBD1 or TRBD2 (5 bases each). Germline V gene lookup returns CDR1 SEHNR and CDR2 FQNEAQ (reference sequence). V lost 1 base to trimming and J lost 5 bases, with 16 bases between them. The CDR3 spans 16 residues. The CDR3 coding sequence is TGTGCCAGCAGCTTAGGCTGGACAACCCGGGGAGATACGCAGTATTTT. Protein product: CASSLGWTTRGDTQYF. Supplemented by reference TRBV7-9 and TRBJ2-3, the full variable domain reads DTGVSQNPRHKITKRGQNVTFRCDPISEHNRLYWYRQTLGQGPEFLTYFQNEAQLEKSRLLSDRFSAERPKGSFSTLEIQRTEQGDSAMYLCASSLGWTTRGDTQYFGPGTRLTVL.

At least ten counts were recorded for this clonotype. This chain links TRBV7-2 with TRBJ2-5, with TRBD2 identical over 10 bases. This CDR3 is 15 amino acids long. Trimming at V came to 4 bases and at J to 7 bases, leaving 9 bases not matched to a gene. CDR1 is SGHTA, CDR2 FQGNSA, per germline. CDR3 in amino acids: CASSSDWTSGSTQYF. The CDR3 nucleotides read TGTGCCAGCAGCTCAGATTGGACTAGCGGATCGACCCAGTACTTC.

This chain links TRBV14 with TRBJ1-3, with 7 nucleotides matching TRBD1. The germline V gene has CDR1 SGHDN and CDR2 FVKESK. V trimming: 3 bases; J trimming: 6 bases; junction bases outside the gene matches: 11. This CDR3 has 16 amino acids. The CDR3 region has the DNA TGTGCCAGCAGCCACCCTATGCGAGGGGGCGCAAACACCATATATTTT. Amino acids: CASSHPMRGGANTIYF.

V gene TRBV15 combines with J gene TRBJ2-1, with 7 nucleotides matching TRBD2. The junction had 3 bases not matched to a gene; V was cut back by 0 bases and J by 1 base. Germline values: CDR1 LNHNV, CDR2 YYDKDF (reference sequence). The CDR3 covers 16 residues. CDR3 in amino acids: CATSRDPAGSYNEQFF. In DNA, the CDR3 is TGTGCCACCAGCAGAGATCCAGCGGGGTCCTACAATGAGCAGTTCTTC.

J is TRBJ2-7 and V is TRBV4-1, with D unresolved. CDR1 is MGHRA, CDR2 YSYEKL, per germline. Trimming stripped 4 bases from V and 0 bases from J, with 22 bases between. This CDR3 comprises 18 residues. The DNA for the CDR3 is TGCGCCAGCAGCCCGCTTCCCTTGCTTAGGGATCTCTCCTACGAGCAGTACGTC. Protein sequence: CASSPLPLLRDLSYEQYV.

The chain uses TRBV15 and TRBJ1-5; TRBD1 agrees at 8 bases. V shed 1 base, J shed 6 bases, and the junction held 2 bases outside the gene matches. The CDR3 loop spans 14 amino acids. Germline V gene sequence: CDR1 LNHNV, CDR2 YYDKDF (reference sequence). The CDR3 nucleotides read TGTGCCACCAGCAGAGGGACAGGGCCTCAGCCCCAGCATTTT. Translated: CATSRGTGPQPQHF.

CDR3 bases: TGCAGCGTTTACGGGGACAACACCGGGGAGCTGTTTTTT. Protein sequence: CSVYGDNTGELFF. The chain combines TRBV29-1 with TRBJ2-2, with D possibly called TRBD1 or TRBD2 (5 bases each). Germline V CDR1 and CDR2: SQVTM, ANQGSEA. This CDR3 has 13 residues. V lost 5 bases and J lost 2, with 9 bases in between.

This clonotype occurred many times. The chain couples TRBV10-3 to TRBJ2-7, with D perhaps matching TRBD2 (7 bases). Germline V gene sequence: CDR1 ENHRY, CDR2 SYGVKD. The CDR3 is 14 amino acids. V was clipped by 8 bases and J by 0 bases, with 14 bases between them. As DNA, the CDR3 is TGTGCCATCTTAAGGGGGGGACCCTCCTACGAGCAGTACTTC. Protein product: CAILRGGPSYEQYF.

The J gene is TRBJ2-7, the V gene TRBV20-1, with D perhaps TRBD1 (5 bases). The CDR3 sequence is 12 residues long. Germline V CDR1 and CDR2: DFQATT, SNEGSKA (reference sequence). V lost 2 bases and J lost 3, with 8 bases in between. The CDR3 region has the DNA TGCAGTGCTAGACCTGACAGCTACGAGCAGTACTTC. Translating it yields CSARPDSYEQYF.

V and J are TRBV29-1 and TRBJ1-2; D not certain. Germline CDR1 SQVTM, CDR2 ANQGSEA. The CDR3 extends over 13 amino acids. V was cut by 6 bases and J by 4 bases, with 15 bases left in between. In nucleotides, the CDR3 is TGCAGCGTGGGAATTCTGGGTCTCTATGGCTACACCTTC. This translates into CSVGILGLYGYTF.

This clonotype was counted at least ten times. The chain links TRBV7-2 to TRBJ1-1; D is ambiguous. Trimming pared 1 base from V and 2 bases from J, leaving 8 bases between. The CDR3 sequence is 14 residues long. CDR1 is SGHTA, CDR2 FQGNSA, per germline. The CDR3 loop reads CASSLGSGNTEAFF. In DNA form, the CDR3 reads TGTGCCAGCAGCTTAGGGTCGGGAAACACTGAAGCTTTCTTT.

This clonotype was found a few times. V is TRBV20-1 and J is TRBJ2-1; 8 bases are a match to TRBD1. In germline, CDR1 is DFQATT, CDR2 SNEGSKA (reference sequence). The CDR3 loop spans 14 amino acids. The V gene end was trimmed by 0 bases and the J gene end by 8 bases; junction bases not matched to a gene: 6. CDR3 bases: TGCAGTGCTAGAGATGGACAGGGTTGGGATGAGCAGTTCTTC. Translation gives CSARDGQGWDEQFF.